This T cell receptor beta chain was identified in a study of control samples from healthy donors and cancer patients. TCRdb's table, derived via immunoSEQ multiplex PCR, lists solely in-frame clones and lacks some. The sample records about 82,000 clones, around 87% being singletons. From germline, CDR1 is SQVTM and CDR2 ANQGSEA. Deletions cut 4 bases from V and 3 bases from J, with 9 bases between. This CDR3 has 12 amino acids. The TCR comes from a man in his fifties in good health. This rearrangement joins TRBV29-1 to TRBJ1-2; D is undetermined. Sample: blood. The CDR3 sequence is CSVASDDYGYTF. The CDR3 DNA follows: TGCAGCGTTGCCTCAGATGACTATGGCTACACCTTC.